This T cell receptor beta chain was obtained from a study of human T cells and chemical hapten exposure. Study overall: Patients, a majority of them female, were diagnosed with alopecia areata, totalis or universalis.

Individual cDNA molecules (in the library) carried attached unique molecular identifiers. Per the study methods: Samples contained a median of about 96,000 TCRs, with a range of about 23,224 to 690,600. TCRdb re-called the RACE reads with MiXCR, one entry per CDR3 protein. What appears here as the V and J calls and clone size reflects TCRdb's work, not the paper's. This table has more than 55,000 distinct CDR3 sequences, approximately 10% appearing once. The time point: pre-sensitization, week 0. Treatment described: therapeutic diphenylcyclopropenone sensitization with weekly scalp DPC. The sample in question was whole blood, obtained in connection with sensitization to the hapten diphenylcyclopropenone (DPC). The clonotype comes from a middle-aged man with alopecia areata. Some clones in this sample may be carry-over from other donors' samples.

The chain's CDR3 is CASSRSQGFQYF. For the CDR3, the DNA is TGTGCCAGCAGTCGCTCCCAGGGTTTTCAGTATTTT. J is TRBJ2-3 and V is TRBV2; TRBD1 might be the D (5 bases). Per germline, CDR1 SNHLY and CDR2 FYNNEI. V shed 5 bases and J shed 12 bases, with 15 bases lying between them. The length of the CDR3 is 12 residues.